Listed below are T cell receptor beta chains from one sample, sequenced in a study of human T cells and chemical hapten exposure. TCRdb reanalysed the RACE reads using MiXCR and keeps one entry per CDR3 protein. The data show about 60,000 distinct CDR3 sequences, about 11% seen once. The specimen comprised whole blood, sampled in connection with sensitization to the hapten diphenylcyclopropenone (DPC). These TCRs come from a woman between 35 and 50 years old with alopecia areata. Some clones in this sample may be carry-over from other donors' samples. Both conserved end residues are part of each CDR3. A D gene is named only where the DNA matches it firmly. The size entry is marked missing in some rows and otherwise reads once, few, many or a size class.

d_gene: NA; v_gene: TRBV12-3/TRBV12-4; abundance: few; j_gene: TRBJ1-1; CDR3nt: TGTGCCAGCAGTTTAACGTGGGACACTGAAGCTTTCTTT; CDR3aa: CASSLTWDTEAFF
d_gene: NA; v_gene: TRBV5-1; abundance: many; j_gene: TRBJ1-1; CDR3nt: TGCGCCAGCACCCTGTCCCCCAACACTGAAGCTTTCTTT; CDR3aa: CASTLSPNTEAFF
d_gene: NA; v_gene: TRBV7-2; abundance: NA; j_gene: TRBJ1-1; CDR3nt: TGTGCCAGCAGCCTACAGGCAATGAACACTGAAGCTTTCTTT; CDR3aa: CASSLQAMNTEAFF
d_gene: TRBD1; v_gene: TRBV7-2; abundance: NA; j_gene: TRBJ2-5; CDR3nt: TGTGCCAGCAGCTTCCGGGACAGGGGGCGAGAGACCCAGTACTTC; CDR3aa: CASSFRDRGRETQYF
d_gene: NA; v_gene: TRBV7-2; abundance: NA; j_gene: TRBJ2-1; CDR3nt: TGTGCCAGCGAGGCCGGGACTCCAGCCTACAATGAGCAGTTCTTC; CDR3aa: CASEAGTPAYNEQFF
d_gene: TRBD1; v_gene: TRBV9; abundance: few; j_gene: TRBJ1-4; CDR3nt: TGTGCCAGCAGCAAAATGACAGGGAGTAATGAAAAACTGTTTTTT; CDR3aa: CASSKMTGSNEKLFF
d_gene: NA; v_gene: TRBV6-4; abundance: many; j_gene: TRBJ2-6; CDR3nt: TGTGCCAGCAGTGACGAGGGCTCTGGGGCCAACGTCCTGACTTTC; CDR3aa: CASSDEGSGANVLTF
d_gene: TRBD1; v_gene: TRBV5-6; abundance: many; j_gene: TRBJ2-1; CDR3nt: TGTGCCAGCAGCTGGGACAGGAACAATGAGCAGTTCTTC; CDR3aa: CASSWDRNNEQFF
d_gene: NA; v_gene: TRBV5-1; abundance: NA; j_gene: TRBJ2-1; CDR3nt: TGCGCCAGCAGCTCACGGCGCATAGACAATGAGCAGTTCTTC; CDR3aa: CASSSRRIDNEQFF
d_gene: TRBD2; v_gene: TRBV7-2; abundance: many; j_gene: TRBJ2-2; CDR3nt: TGTGCCAGCAGCTTACGAGTAGCGGGGGTAAAGACCGGGGAGCTGTTTTTT; CDR3aa: CASSLRVAGVKTGELFF
d_gene: NA; v_gene: TRBV5-1; abundance: few; j_gene: TRBJ2-7; CDR3nt: TGCGCCAGCAGCTTTACAGGGAACTACGAGCAGTACTTC; CDR3aa: CASSFTGNYEQYF
d_gene: TRBD2; v_gene: TRBV6-6; abundance: NA; j_gene: TRBJ2-7; CDR3nt: TGTGCCAGCAGCCTTGGGCGGGGGGTATACGAGCAGTACTTC; CDR3aa: CASSLGRGVYEQYF
d_gene: NA; v_gene: TRBV18; abundance: many; j_gene: TRBJ1-4; CDR3nt: TGTGCCAGCTCACCCCGCACTGATGAAAAACTGTTTTTT; CDR3aa: CASSPRTDEKLFF
d_gene: NA; v_gene: TRBV28; abundance: NA; j_gene: TRBJ2-1; CDR3nt: TGTGCCAGCAGTTCGGCGGTACTTCCCAATGAGCAGTTCTTC; CDR3aa: CASSSAVLPNEQFF
d_gene: NA; v_gene: TRBV29-1; abundance: NA; j_gene: TRBJ1-1; CDR3nt: TGCAGCGTTGACAGAATTATGAACACTGAAGCTTTCTTT; CDR3aa: CSVDRIMNTEAFF
d_gene: NA; v_gene: TRBV5-1; abundance: many; j_gene: TRBJ2-2; CDR3nt: TGCGCCAGCAGCTCCTTCCAGGGATCCACCGGGGAGCTGTTTTTT; CDR3aa: CASSSFQGSTGELFF
d_gene: TRBD2; v_gene: TRBV7-2; abundance: NA; j_gene: TRBJ2-3; CDR3nt: TGTGCCAGCAGCGTGGGAGGGGCTCGCACAGATACGCAGTATTTT; CDR3aa: CASSVGGARTDTQYF
d_gene: NA; v_gene: TRBV28; abundance: NA; j_gene: TRBJ2-4; CDR3nt: TGTGCCAGCGGGACGGAGCTAGCCAAAAACATTCAGTACTTC; CDR3aa: CASGTELAKNIQYF
d_gene: NA; v_gene: TRBV10-2; abundance: NA; j_gene: TRBJ1-1; CDR3nt: TGCGCCAGCAGTGACTGGGACTCGGGCACTGAAGCTTTCTTT; CDR3aa: CASSDWDSGTEAFF
d_gene: NA; v_gene: TRBV12-3/TRBV12-4; abundance: few; j_gene: TRBJ1-4; CDR3nt: TGTGCCAGCAGTTTTGGGGGGCCGGCTAATGAAAAACTGTTTTTT; CDR3aa: CASSFGGPANEKLFF
d_gene: TRBD2; v_gene: TRBV5-4; abundance: few; j_gene: TRBJ2-3; CDR3nt: TGTGCCAGCAGCTTGGCACTAGCGGGCACAGATACGCAGTATTTT; CDR3aa: CASSLALAGTDTQYF
d_gene: NA; v_gene: TRBV6-5; abundance: many; j_gene: TRBJ2-7; CDR3nt: TGTGCCAGCAGAGCCGACAGATGGGTAACCTACGAGCAGTACTTC; CDR3aa: CASRADRWVTYEQYF
d_gene: TRBD1; v_gene: TRBV29-1; abundance: NA; j_gene: TRBJ2-6; CDR3nt: TGCAGCGTTGGCAGGGGGCCTGGGGCCAACGTCCTGACTTTC; CDR3aa: CSVGRGPGANVLTF
d_gene: NA; v_gene: TRBV7-2; abundance: NA; j_gene: TRBJ2-5; CDR3nt: TGTGCCAGCAGCTTAGGAGGGGGAGAGACCCAGTACTTC; CDR3aa: CASSLGGGETQYF
d_gene: NA; v_gene: TRBV3-1; abundance: few; j_gene: TRBJ1-2; CDR3nt: TGTGCCAGCAGCCAGGTACAGGGCAGCTATGGCTACACCTTC; CDR3aa: CASSQVQGSYGYTF
d_gene: NA; v_gene: TRBV7-6; abundance: NA; j_gene: TRBJ1-3; CDR3nt: TGTGCCAGCAGCTTAAAGTTTGGGGGAACTGGAAACACCATATATTTT; CDR3aa: CASSLKFGGTGNTIYF
d_gene: NA; v_gene: TRBV9; abundance: many; j_gene: TRBJ2-2; CDR3nt: TGTGCCAGCAGCGTCCTGGACGGAGACACCGGGGAGCTGTTTTTT; CDR3aa: CASSVLDGDTGELFF
d_gene: NA; v_gene: TRBV29-1; abundance: few; j_gene: TRBJ1-2; CDR3nt: TGCAGCGTCCCTGACAGTACTAACTATGGCTACACCTTC; CDR3aa: CSVPDSTNYGYTF
d_gene: NA; v_gene: TRBV6-6; abundance: NA; j_gene: TRBJ1-5; CDR3nt: TGTGCCAGCAGTTACTTGAGCGGGGATCAGCCCCAGCATTTT; CDR3aa: CASSYLSGDQPQHF
d_gene: TRBD2; v_gene: TRBV18; abundance: medium-sized; j_gene: TRBJ2-1; CDR3nt: TGTGCCAGCTCACCACCGGAGCGGGGGGGCTTCAATGAGCAGTTCTTC; CDR3aa: CASSPPERGGFNEQFF
d_gene: NA; v_gene: TRBV29-1; abundance: NA; j_gene: TRBJ1-5; CDR3nt: TGCAGCGTTAGGACGGGGGACTATCAGCCCCAGCATTTT; CDR3aa: CSVRTGDYQPQHF